These 23 T cell receptor beta chains share one sample of origin, sequenced in a study of OX40 agonist ivuxolimab in advanced cancers. Here immunoSEQ multiplex PCR was the method, and the copy in TCRdb shows in-frame clones only, minus some. The sample records 50,000 to 65,000 clones, 85% to 90% being singletons. Sequencing used CD4+ or CD8+ T cells sorted from blood, obtained in a trial of the OX40 agonist ivuxolimab. These receptors originate from an adult with an advanced solid tumor such as melanoma, head and neck, liver or kidney cancer.

The chain employs TRBV10-3 and TRBJ2-3; the D gene is possibly TRBD2 (5 bases). CDR3 length equals 12 residues. Germline-derived CDR1 and CDR2 are ENHRY and SYGVKD. The V and J ends lost 2 bases and 7 bases respectively, with 7 bases between them. CDR3 region: CAISETSNTQYF. Here the CDR3 DNA reads TGTGCCATCAGTGAGACTAGTAATACGCAGTATTTT.

On this clone itself: One end of the junction fails to match germline, which may point to a read error. This chain links TRBV29-1 with TRBJ1-2; 8 nucleotides line up with TRBD1. CDR1 and CDR2 (germline): SQVTM, ANQGSEA. The CDR3 runs 14 residues. Here the CDR3 reads CSVEGQGGNYGYTF. DNA for the CDR3: TGCAGCGTCGAAGGACAGGGTGGAAACTATGGCTACACCTTC.

The rearrangement links TRBV2 to TRBJ2-5, with D tentatively TRBD2 (6 bases). Germline values: CDR1 SNHLY, CDR2 FYNNEI. CDR3 length: 13 residues. V was trimmed by 6 bases and J by 5 bases, leaving 13 bases between them. In DNA form, the CDR3 reads TGTGCCAGCAGGGAGGGCCCTTCGGAGACCCAGTACTTC. It encodes CASREGPSETQYF.

This sequence joins TRBV7-9 and TRBJ2-2; D remains ambiguous. The CDR3 spans 13 residues. V dropped 5 bases and J dropped 7 bases, with 11 bases sitting between them. Per germline, CDR1 SEHNR and CDR2 FQNEAQ (reference sequence). CDR3 loop: CASSRFSVGELFF. CDR3 bases: TGTGCCAGCAGCCGATTCTCGGTCGGGGAGCTGTTTTTT.

In its sample, this clone was seen once. The chain is built from TRBV5-1 and TRBJ2-3, with 8 bases fitting TRBD2. This CDR3 has 16 residues. Germline CDR1 is SGHRS and CDR2 is YFSETQ. V shed 5 bases and J 2 bases; nucleotides not matched to a gene: 10. In DNA, the CDR3 is TGCGCCAGCAGGATTTCGACTAGCGCGACCACAGATACGCAGTATTTT. Translated, it gives CASRISTSATTDTQYF.

This chain uses TRBV7-9 with TRBJ1-1; D is unclear. Germline-derived CDR1 and CDR2 are SEHNR and FQNEAQ (reference sequence). V dropped 2 bases and J dropped 7 bases, with 8 bases sitting between them. This CDR3 spans 12 amino acids. CDR3 sequence (DNA): TGTGCCAGCAGCTTAAAAAGGGTTGAAGCTTTCTTT. Translating gives CASSLKRVEAFF.

This chain joins TRBV19 and TRBJ1-5; 7 nucleotides line up with TRBD1. The CDR3 is 15 amino acids. The ends lost 7 bases at V and 4 bases at J; junction bases unmatched: 10. Looked up from germline, CDR1 is LNHDA and CDR2 is SQIVND (reference sequence). CDR3 in amino acids: CASTLTGQTNQPQHF. The CDR3 DNA reads as TGTGCCAGTACCCTTACGGGACAGACTAATCAGCCCCAGCATTTT.

The rearrangement joins TRBV7-9 to TRBJ2-3; D not certain. This CDR3 has 12 residues. The germline V gene has CDR1 SEHNR and CDR2 FQNEAQ (reference sequence). Between the trimmed V and J ends, which lost 4 bases and 6 bases, there was a span of 8 bases. As DNA, the CDR3 is TGTGCCAGCAGCTGGGCGCCGGATACGCAGTATTTT. This gives the protein CASSWAPDTQYF. The whole variable domain, filled in from reference TRBV7-9 and TRBJ2-3, reads DTGVSQNPRHKITKRGQNVTFRCDPISEHNRLYWYRQTLGQGPEFLTYFQNEAQLEKSRLLSDRFSAERPKGSFSTLEIQRTEQGDSAMYLCASSWAPDTQYFGPGTRLTVL.

The chain couples TRBV21-1 to TRBJ1-5. TRBV21-1 is a recognized pseudogene. This CDR3 has 22 residues. CDR3 sequence reads: CASSKSRRAGPAPYIGNQPQHF. CDR3 nucleotide sequence: TGTGCCAGCAGCAAATCGAGGAGGGCAGGGCCAGCACCCTATATTGGCAATCAGCCCCAGCATTTT.

In this sample, this clone turned up a few times. The chain carries TRBV19 and TRBJ2-4, with TRBD2 identical over 7 bases. This CDR3 has 15 residues. Germline lookup yields CDR1 LNHDA and CDR2 SQIVND (reference sequence). V was pared by 4 bases and J by 1 base, with 4 bases of the junction left unmatched. CDR3 residues: CASSTGAGAKNIQYF. The DNA of the CDR3 is TGTGCCAGTAGTACCGGAGCGGGGGCCAAAAACATTCAGTACTTC.

The chain joins TRBV9 to TRBJ1-5; D not certain. The germline V and J ends were trimmed by 4 bases and 4 bases, with 12 bases remaining between them. Germline V lookup: CDR1 SGDLS, CDR2 YYNGEE. The CDR3 spans 14 residues. The CDR3 DNA is TGTGCCAGCAGCTCAGGAGTGGGAAATCAGCCCCAGCATTTT. Translation gives CASSSGVGNQPQHF.

In this sample, this clone turned up once. The chain uses TRBV11-3 and TRBJ2-7; 9 nucleotides line up with TRBD1. CDR3 length: 19 residues. In germline, CDR1 is SGHNT, CDR2 YENEEA. The trim removed 1 base at V and 3 bases at J, leaving 16 bases unmatched. CDR3 protein: CASSLGDRDPFPPVYEQYF. CDR3 sequence (DNA): TGTGCCAGCAGCTTAGGGGACAGGGACCCCTTCCCCCCCGTCTACGAGCAGTACTTC.

The chain employs TRBV7-2 and TRBJ2-7; D gene uncertain. CDR3 length: 12 amino acids. Trimming took off 2 bases at V and 4 bases at J, with 6 bases between the two ends. Per the germline V gene, CDR1 is SGHTA and CDR2 is FQGNSA. In DNA form, the CDR3 reads TGTGCCAGCAGCTTAAGAGGATACGAGCAGTACTTC. Encoded protein: CASSLRGYEQYF.

The V and J genes are TRBV7-6 and TRBJ1-2, with a possible D match to TRBD1 (5 bases). Germline V gives CDR1 SGHVS, CDR2 FNYEAQ. Trimming stripped 2 bases from V and 8 bases from J, with 18 bases between. There are 15 residues in the CDR3. This CDR3 reads CASSLSAQAGVGYTF. The CDR3 coding sequence is TGTGCCAGCAGCTTATCGGCCCAGGCGGGGGTCGGCTACACCTTC.

This chain links TRBV28 with TRBJ1-1; TRBD1 is a possible D gene (6 bases). CDR1 and CDR2 from the germline V gene are MDHEN and SYDVKM. Trimming left V 6 bases short and J 10 bases short, with 12 bases between. The CDR3 totals 11 residues. The chain's CDR3 is CASSLRGGAFF. The CDR3 DNA is TGTGCCAGCAGCCTTAGGGGGGGAGCTTTCTTT.

The chain recombines TRBV19 with TRBJ2-7, with 9 bases that match TRBD2. The J segment lost 7 bases and the V segment lost 1 base, leaving 2 bases of the junction unmatched. The germline gives CDR1 LNHDA, CDR2 SQIVND (reference sequence). There are 13 residues in the CDR3. CDR3 amino acids: CASSIVAGEEQYF. CDR3 coding DNA: TGTGCCAGTAGTATAGTAGCGGGAGAAGAGCAGTACTTC.

V and J are TRBV5-6 and TRBJ1-3; no clear D. Looked up from germline, CDR1 is SGHDT and CDR2 is YYEEEE. Deletions cut 2 bases from V and 0 bases from J, with 6 bases between. This CDR3 is built from 14 residues. In DNA form, the CDR3 reads TGTGCCAGCAGCTTTGGGCTCTCTGGAAACACCATATATTTT. Translating it yields CASSFGLSGNTIYF.

The chain has TRBV10-3 and TRBJ1-4, with 9 nucleotides matching TRBD1. The germline gives CDR1 ENHRY, CDR2 SYGVKD. This CDR3 has 13 amino acids. The trim removed 10 bases at V and 6 bases at J, leaving 6 bases unmatched. CDR3 amino acids: CATRDREDEKLFF. The CDR3 region has the DNA TGTGCCACCCGGGACAGGGAGGATGAAAAACTGTTTTTT.

The V and J genes are TRBV30 and TRBJ1-1, with 9 bases fitting TRBD1. Germline CDR1 and CDR2: GTSNPN and SVGIG (reference sequence). Trimming removed 5 bases from V and 3 bases from J; junction bases left unmatched: 4. CDR3 size: 13 residues. Written as DNA, the CDR3 is TGTGCCTGGGCCCGGGACAGGGACACTGAAGCTTTCTTT. It specifies CAWARDRDTEAFF.

The J gene is TRBJ2-5, the V gene TRBV30, with 9 bases aligning to TRBD2. V trimming: 1 base; J trimming: 5 bases; junction bases outside the gene matches: 5. The V gene's germline CDR1 is GTSNPN and CDR2 SVGIG (reference sequence). The length of the CDR3 is 14 residues. CDR3 DNA: TGTGCCTGGAGTGAAGCGGGGGGTTGGGAGACCCAGTACTTC. This gives the protein CAWSEAGGWETQYF.

The chain links TRBV14 to TRBJ1-1; D ambiguous. Looked up from germline, CDR1 is SGHDN and CDR2 is FVKESK. This CDR3 is 15 amino acids long. Trimming took off 2 bases at V and 1 base at J, with 11 bases between the two ends. In nucleotides, the CDR3 is TGTGCCAGCAGCCAATGGGTCTCAACGAACACTGAAGCTTTCTTT. Translation: CASSQWVSTNTEAFF.

V usage is TRBV2 and J usage is TRBJ2-5; TRBD1 matches at 7 bases. This CDR3 is 14 amino acids long. The germline CDR1 and CDR2 sequences are SNHLY and FYNNEI. Losses at the gene ends were 9 bases for V and 2 bases for J; bases not matched to a gene: 9. CDR3 loop: CASRQGSGQETQYF. CDR3 in DNA: TGTGCCAGTAGACAGGGATCTGGGCAAGAGACCCAGTACTTC.

V gene TRBV6-1 combines with J gene TRBJ2-2; D might be TRBD1 (6 bases). The CDR3 spans 13 residues. Trimming cost V 11 bases and J 5 bases, with 15 bases left between them. Germline V gene data show CDR1 as MNHNS and CDR2 as SASEGT. This CDR3 is CAANRVVTGELFF. The DNA of the CDR3 is TGTGCCGCTAACAGGGTTGTTACCGGGGAGCTGTTTTTT.